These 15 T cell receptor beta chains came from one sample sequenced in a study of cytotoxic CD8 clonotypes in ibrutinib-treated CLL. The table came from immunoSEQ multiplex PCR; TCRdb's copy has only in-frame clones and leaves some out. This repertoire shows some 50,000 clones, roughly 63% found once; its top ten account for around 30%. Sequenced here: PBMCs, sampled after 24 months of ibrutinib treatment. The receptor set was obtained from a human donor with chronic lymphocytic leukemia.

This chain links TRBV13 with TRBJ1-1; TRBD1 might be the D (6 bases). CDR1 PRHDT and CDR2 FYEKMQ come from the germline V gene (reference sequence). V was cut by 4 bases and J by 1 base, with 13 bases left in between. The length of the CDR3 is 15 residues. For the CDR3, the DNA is TGTGCCAGCAGCTCACCTACAGGGAGGAACACTGAAGCTTTCTTT. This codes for CASSSPTGRNTEAFF.

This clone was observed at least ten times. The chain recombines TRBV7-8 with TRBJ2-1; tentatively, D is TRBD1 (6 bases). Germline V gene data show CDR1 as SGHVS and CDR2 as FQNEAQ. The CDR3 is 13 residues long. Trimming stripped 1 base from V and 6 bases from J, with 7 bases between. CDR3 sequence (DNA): TGTGCCAGCAGCTTAGACAGGGTCAATGAGCAGTTCTTC. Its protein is CASSLDRVNEQFF.

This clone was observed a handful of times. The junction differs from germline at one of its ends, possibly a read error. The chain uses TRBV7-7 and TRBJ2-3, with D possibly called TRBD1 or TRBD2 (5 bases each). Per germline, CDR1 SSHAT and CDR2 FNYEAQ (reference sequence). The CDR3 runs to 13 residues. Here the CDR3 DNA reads TGTGCTAGCAGCTTCGGCGAGGGGGATACGCAGTATTTT. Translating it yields CASSFGEGDTQYF.

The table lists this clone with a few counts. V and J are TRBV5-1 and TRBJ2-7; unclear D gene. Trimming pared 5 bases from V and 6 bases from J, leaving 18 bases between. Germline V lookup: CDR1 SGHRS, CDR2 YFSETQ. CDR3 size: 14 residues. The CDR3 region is CASSWTSYQSEQYF. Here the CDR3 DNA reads TGCGCCAGCAGTTGGACCTCTTACCAATCCGAGCAGTACTTC.

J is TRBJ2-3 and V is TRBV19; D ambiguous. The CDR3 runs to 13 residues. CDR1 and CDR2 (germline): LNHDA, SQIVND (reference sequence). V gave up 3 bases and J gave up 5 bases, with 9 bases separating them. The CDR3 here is CASSMASGDTQYF. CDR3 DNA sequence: TGTGCCAGTAGTATGGCGAGTGGAGATACGCAGTATTTT.

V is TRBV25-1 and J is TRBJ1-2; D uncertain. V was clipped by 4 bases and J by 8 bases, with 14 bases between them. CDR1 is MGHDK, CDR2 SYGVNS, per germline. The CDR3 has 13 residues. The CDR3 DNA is TGTGCCAGCAGTGTAGCAGGCGTATGGGGCTACACCTTC. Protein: CASSVAGVWGYTF.

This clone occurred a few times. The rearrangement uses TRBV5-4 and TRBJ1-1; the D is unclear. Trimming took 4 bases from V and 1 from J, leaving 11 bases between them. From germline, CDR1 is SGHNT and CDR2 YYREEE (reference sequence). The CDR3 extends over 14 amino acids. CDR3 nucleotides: TGTGCCAGCAGCCGTATCGAGGAGAACACTGAAGCTTTCTTT. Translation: CASSRIEENTEAFF.

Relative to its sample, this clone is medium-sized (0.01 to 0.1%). For the CDR3, the DNA is TGCGCCAGCAGTGAAGCTGGGACAGGGGCCAACGTCCTGACTTTC. It specifies CASSEAGTGANVLTF. This chain uses TRBV10-1 with TRBJ2-6; D is possibly TRBD1 (6 bases). V dropped 3 bases and J dropped 4 bases, with 10 bases sitting between them. In germline, CDR1 is WNHNN, CDR2 SYGVQD (reference sequence). CDR3 length: 15 residues.

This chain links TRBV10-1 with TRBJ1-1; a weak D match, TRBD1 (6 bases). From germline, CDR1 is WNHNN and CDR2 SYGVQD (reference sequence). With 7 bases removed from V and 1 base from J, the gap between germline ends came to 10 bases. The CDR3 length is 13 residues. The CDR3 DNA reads TGCGCCAGCAAGGGGGAACCGAACACTGAAGCTTTCTTT. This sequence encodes CASKGEPNTEAFF.

Here the CDR3 reads CASSVGRGPNTGELFF. The DNA of the CDR3 is TGTGCCAGCAGCGTAGGGCGGGGGCCGAACACCGGGGAGCTGTTTTTT. This rearrangement joins TRBV9 to TRBJ2-2, with D perhaps TRBD2 (7 bases). This CDR3 has 16 amino acids. With 0 bases removed from V and 0 bases from J, the gap between germline ends came to 9 bases. Germline V gives CDR1 SGDLS, CDR2 YYNGEE.

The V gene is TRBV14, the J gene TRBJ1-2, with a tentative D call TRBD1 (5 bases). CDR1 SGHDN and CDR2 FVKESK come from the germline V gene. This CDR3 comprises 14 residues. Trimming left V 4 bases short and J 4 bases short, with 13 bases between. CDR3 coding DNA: TGTGCCAGCAGCCCAGTGAGGGGCGGCTATGGCTACACCTTC. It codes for CASSPVRGGYGYTF.

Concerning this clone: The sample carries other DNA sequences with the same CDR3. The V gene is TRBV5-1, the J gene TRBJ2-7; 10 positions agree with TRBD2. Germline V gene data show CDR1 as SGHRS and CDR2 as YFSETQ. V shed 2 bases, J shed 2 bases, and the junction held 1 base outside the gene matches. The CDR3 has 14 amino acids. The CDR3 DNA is TGCGCCAGCAGCTTAACTAGCGGGGCCTACGAGCAGTACTTC. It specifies CASSLTSGAYEQYF.

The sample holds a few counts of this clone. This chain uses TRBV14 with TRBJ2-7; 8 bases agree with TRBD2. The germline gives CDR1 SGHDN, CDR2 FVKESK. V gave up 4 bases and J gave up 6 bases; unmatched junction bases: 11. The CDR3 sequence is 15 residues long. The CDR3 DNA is TGTGCCAGCAGCCCCGGGACTAGGCGGTTCGGCGAGCAGTACTTC. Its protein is CASSPGTRRFGEQYF.

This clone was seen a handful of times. CDR3 nucleotide sequence: TGTGCCAGCAGCCACAGGGGAGAGACCCAGTACTTC. This gives the protein CASSHRGETQYF. V usage is TRBV7-6 and J usage is TRBJ2-5; TRBD1 matches at 7 bases. Trimming cost V 5 bases and J 4 bases; bases outside gene matches: 1. This CDR3 has 12 amino acids. CDR1 is SGHVS and CDR2 is FNYEAQ in the germline V gene.

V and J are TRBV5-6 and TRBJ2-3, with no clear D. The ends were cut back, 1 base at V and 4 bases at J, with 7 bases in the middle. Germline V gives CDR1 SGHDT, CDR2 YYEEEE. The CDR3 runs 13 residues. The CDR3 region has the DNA TGTGCCAGCAGCTTGCTTCGGGCAGATACGCAGTATTTT. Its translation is CASSLLRADTQYF.